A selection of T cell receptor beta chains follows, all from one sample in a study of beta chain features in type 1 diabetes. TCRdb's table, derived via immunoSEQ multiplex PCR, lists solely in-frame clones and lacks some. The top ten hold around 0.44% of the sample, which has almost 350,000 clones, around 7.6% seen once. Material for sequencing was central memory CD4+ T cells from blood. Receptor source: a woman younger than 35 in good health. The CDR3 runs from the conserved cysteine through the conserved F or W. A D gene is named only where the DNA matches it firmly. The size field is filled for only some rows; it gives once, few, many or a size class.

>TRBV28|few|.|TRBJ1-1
TGTGCCAGCAGTTTATCAGGCACTGAAGCTTTCTTT
CASSLSGTEAFF
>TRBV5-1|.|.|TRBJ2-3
TGCGCCAGCAGCGTGGGGGTTGTAAAAGATACGCAGTATTTT
CASSVGVVKDTQYF
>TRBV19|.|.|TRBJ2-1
TGTGCCAGTAGTATAGGAGAGGGACCCAACAATGAGCAGTTCTTC
CASSIGEGPNNEQFF
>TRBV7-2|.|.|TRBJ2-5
TGTGCCAGCAGCTTGACAGGACCGAAGGAGACCCAGTACTTC
CASSLTGPKETQYF
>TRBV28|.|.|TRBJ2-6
TGTGCCAGCAGTTTATATCCCGCCAACGTCCTGACTTTC
CASSLYPANVLTF
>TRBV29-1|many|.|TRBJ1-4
TGCAGCGCCCGTGGCCCAGGGGATGAAAAACTGTTTTTT
CSARGPGDEKLFF
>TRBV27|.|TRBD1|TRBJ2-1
TGTGCCAGCAGTAGGGGACAGAGCTCCTACAATGAGCAGTTCTTC
CASSRGQSSYNEQFF
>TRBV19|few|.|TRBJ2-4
TGTGCCAGTAGTGCCGGGACAGCCAAAAACATTCAGTACTTC
CASSAGTAKNIQYF
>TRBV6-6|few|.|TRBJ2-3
TGTGCCAGCAGTTACTCGGACGGAGGCACAGATACGCAGTATTTT
CASSYSDGGTDTQYF
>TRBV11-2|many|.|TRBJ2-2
TGTGCCAGCAGCTTAGTCCACACCGGGGAGCTGTTTTTT
CASSLVHTGELFF
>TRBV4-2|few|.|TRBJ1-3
TGTGCCAGCAGCCCCGACATAGGAAACACCATATATTTT
CASSPDIGNTIYF
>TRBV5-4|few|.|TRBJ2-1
TGTGCCAGCAGCTCGCGTAGTGGTCGTGAGCAGTTCTTC
CASSSRSGREQFF
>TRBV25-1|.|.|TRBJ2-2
TGTGCCAGCAGGGGGGACATACGGACGACCGGGGAGCTGTTTTTT
CASRGDIRTTGELFF
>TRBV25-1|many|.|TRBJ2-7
TGTGCCAGCAGTACGCCAGGGGCAGCCTACGAGCAGTACTTC
CASSTPGAAYEQYF
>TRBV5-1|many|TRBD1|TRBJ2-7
TGCGCCAGCAGCTCTAATGACAGGGGTCGCGAGCAGTACTTC
CASSSNDRGREQYF
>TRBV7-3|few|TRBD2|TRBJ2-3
TGTGCCAGCAGCCCGATGGGACTACTCACAGATACGCAGTATTTT
CASSPMGLLTDTQYF
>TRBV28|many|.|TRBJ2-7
TGTGCCAGCAGTTCGAGCTCCTACGAGCAGTACTTC
CASSSSSYEQYF
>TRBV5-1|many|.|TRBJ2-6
TGCGCCAGCAGCTTGGGATCAGCGGACTCTGGGGCCAACGTCCTGACTTTC
CASSLGSADSGANVLTF
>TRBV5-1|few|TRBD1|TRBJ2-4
TGCGCCAGCAGCTTGGCGGGACAGCTAGCCAAAAACATTCAGTACTTC
CASSLAGQLAKNIQYF
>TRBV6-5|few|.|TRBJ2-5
TGTGCCAGCAGTCCCACAGGGAGGGAGACCCAGTACTTC
CASSPTGRETQYF
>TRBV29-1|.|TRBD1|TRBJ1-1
TGCAGCGTAGGACAGGGATCGAACACTGAAGCTTTCTTT
CSVGQGSNTEAFF
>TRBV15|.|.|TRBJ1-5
TGTGCCACCAGCCCAAGGCAGAGAGATCAGCCCCAGCATTTT
CATSPRQRDQPQHF
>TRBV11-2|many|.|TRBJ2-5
TGTGCCAGCAGCCCTCAAGAGACCCAGTACTTC
CASSPQETQYF
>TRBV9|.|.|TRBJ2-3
TGTGCCAGCAGCGCTTCCTCCAGACCGTCTAGCACAGATACGCAGTATTTT
CASSASSRPSSTDTQYF
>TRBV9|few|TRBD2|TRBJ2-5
TGTGCCAGCAGTCCTAGCGGGACTGAGACCCAGTACTTC
CASSPSGTETQYF
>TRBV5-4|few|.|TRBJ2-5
TGTGCCAGCAGCTCCGGGACACCCGAAGAGACCCAGTACTTC
CASSSGTPEETQYF
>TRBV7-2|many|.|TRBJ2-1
TGTGCCAGCAGCTTAAGTGTTCAACAGGCCGAGCAGTTCTTC
CASSLSVQQAEQFF
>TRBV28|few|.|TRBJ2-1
TGTGCCAGCAGTCCTCCGGAGGGGGGGCAGTTCTTC
CASSPPEGGQFF
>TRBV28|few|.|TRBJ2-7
TGTGCCAGCAGTTTTAGCGTCAACTCCTACGAGCAGTACTTC
CASSFSVNSYEQYF
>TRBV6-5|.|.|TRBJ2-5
TGTGCCAGCAGCCCCGACAGGAAACTTCGTGGGACCCAGTACTTC
CASSPDRKLRGTQYF
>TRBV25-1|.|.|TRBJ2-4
TGTGCCAGCAGTGATAACAGGGTCGCCGGCGACATTCAGTACTTC
CASSDNRVAGDIQYF